This T cell receptor beta chain emerged from a study of technical replicates of blood from several donors. Sequencing used immunoSEQ multiplex PCR; TCRdb keeps in-frame clones, though not all of them. The sample lists tens of thousands of clones, about 97% occurring once. This receptor was obtained from a human donor in good health. The specimen sequenced was T cells isolated from PBMCs.

The CDR3 here is CASSLEPENRGSGANVLTF. In nucleotides, the CDR3 is TGCGCCAGCAGCTTGGAGCCAGAGAACAGGGGTTCTGGGGCCAACGTCCTGACTTTC. The J gene is TRBJ2-6, the V gene TRBV5-1; 7 bases map to TRBD1. CDR3 length: 19 residues. Germline CDR1 is SGHRS and CDR2 is YFSETQ. V shed 0 bases and J 1 base; nucleotides not matched to a gene: 10.